This T cell receptor (beta chain) was identified in a study of vaccination effects on CD4 cells after COVID-19 (dated 2022 in TCRdb). Concerning the study at large: Each participant got two doses of an mRNA SARS-CoV-2 vaccine, either BNT162b2 or mRNA-1273. Pre-vaccine samples were collected from two convalescent patients 16 days and one week before the first dose, corresponding to 142 and 148 days after COVID-19 diagnosis. SARS-CoV-2 spike-specific CD4+ TCR repertoires from before and after mRNA vaccination were compared in COVID-19 convalescent patients and in infection-naive vaccine recipients. Altogether, over 9 COVID-19 convalescent patients and several SARS-CoV-2-naive healthy vaccine recipients made up the full study. Cultures from other donors in the study were sequenced with the Oncomine TCR Beta short-read assay on an Illumina iSeq 100.

CDR3 length: 15 amino acids, cysteine to phenylalanine. Only CDR3 DNA is held: 45 bases, read in frame from base 1. In the germline V gene, CDR1 corresponds to MNHEY and CDR2 to SVGAGI. V is clipped by 6 bases and J by 3 bases, and the sequence between their germline boundaries is 18 bases long. Worth noting for this clone: It lacks a known antigen. Nothing much larger sits one base from this clone, and base qualities are not available.

In the ViraFEST assay, PBMC were stimulated with viral peptide pools, and TCR sequencing was then used to find antigen-specific CD4+ T cell clonotypes based on their expansion. After less than 13 days of culture, CD4+ T cells were isolated with the EasySep CD4+ T cell isolation kit. Convalescent patients had PCR-confirmed SARS-CoV-2 infection between March and December 2020, before Alpha, Beta and Delta variants emerged in the United States. Each well held two million PBMC cultured in IMDM containing roughly 5.1% human AB serum, roughly 9.6 IU/ml IL-2 and gentamicin, along with around 9.4 ug/ml peptides. On days 3 and 7, half of the culture medium was replaced with fresh IL-2-containing medium. Each peptide stimulation condition was cultured in triplicate wells unless otherwise noted. Using Ficoll-Paque Plus gradient centrifugation, PBMC were separated from whole blood and then either used fresh or cryopreserved at -140C. The overlapping peptide pools covered the spike proteins of SARS-CoV-2 as well as those of the common cold coronaviruses HCoV-NL63, HCoV-OC43 and HCoV-229E. The QIAamp micro DNA kit was used to extract genomic DNA from the cultured CD4+ T cells.

Beyond this particular receptor, the publication reports: At late post-vaccination timepoints, both infection-induced and vaccine-induced clones showed marked clonal contraction, consistent with waning T cell responses. Among convalescent patients, the spike-reactive repertoire after vaccination was made up mainly of new vaccine-induced clones that were largely distinct from the clones induced by infection. The study was limited by a small number of convalescent patients and lacked early post-infection timepoints.

Libraries were prepared through the immunoSEQ multiplex PCR assay. TCR beta CDR3 sequencing was performed on DNA from the cultured, isolated CD4+ T cells. Processing in the source paper ran as follows. The analysis removed non-productive TCR sequences, trimmed reads to the CDR3 region, and retained only CDR3s that were 7 or more amino acids long. Antigen-specific clonotypes were identified using the MANAFEST web app by comparison of expansion in peptide wells against reference cultures. For clones to be considered positive, expansion at FDR<0.05 versus reference and all other wells, an odds ratio above 5, and a frequency above 0.1% in two replicate wells were required. A clonotype was called cross-reactive if it was significantly expanded both in SARS-CoV-2 spike wells and in at least one common cold coronavirus spike condition. CDR3 similarity was assessed by Levenshtein distance with the stringdist R package, and unrooted trees were built with ape in R 3.6.1. TCRdb took over this immuneACCESS table, retaining in-frame rearrangements with V and J assigned. Such tables are incomplete; in checked studies, under half of the missing clones stem from an unresolved V gene, and the remainder is unexplained. Clone size and the V and J calls come from that table; the DNA yielded D and trimming. In this sample the table shows roughly 35,000 clones, approximately 78% of which occur a single time. Together, the top ten hold about 18% of the sample.

The chain was built from TRBV6-5 and TRBJ2-7, with TRBD2 perhaps the D gene, on 5 matching bases. The material was CD4+ T cells from PBMCs cultured with HCoV-NL63 spike peptides, obtained before COVID-19 vaccination. The label giving this sample's cell subset or site can be read as: HCoV-NL63 spike overlapping peptide pool stimulation. The receptor's source is a human donor who had a prior SARS-CoV-2 infection. The CDR3 loop reads CASRKRAESDYEQYF. The DNA is as follows: TGTGCCAGCAGGAAACGAGCGGAGTCGGACTACGAGCAGTACTTC.